This TCR beta chain was identified during a study of blood T cell repertoires in COVID-19. Overall study: The origin of the acute and convalescent COVID-19 samples was the United States, Italy and Spain.

In the authors' workflow: How many nucleated cells were present was estimated from reference gene primer amplification. The repertoire was sequenced with immunoSEQ multiplex PCR; TCRdb's copy has only in-frame clones and lacks some. V and J calls and clone size come straight from that table; D and trimming were deduced from the DNA. The table records approximately 240,000 clones, 65% to 85% of them present only once. There are a few counts of this clone. Per the germline V gene, CDR1 is ENHRY and CDR2 is SYGVKD. V lost 10 bases and J lost 5; bases outside the gene matches: 5. This CDR3 has 12 residues.

This sequence joins TRBV10-3 and TRBJ2-1; 7 positions agree with TRBD2. The sample was peripheral blood. The sequence came from a woman in her fifties or sixties with acute or convalescent COVID-19. CDR3 coding DNA: TGTGCCACCTCCAGCGGGAACAATGAGCAGTTCTTC. This encodes CATSSGNNEQFF.